Presented here are 17 T cell receptor beta chains from one specimen sequenced in a study of metastatic and nonmetastatic thyroid tumors. With MiXCR, TCRdb reprocessed the PCR reads. This table holds about 93,000 clones, about an eighth found once. Among the patients, none had received any treatment before thyroid surgery. Sequencing was done on a sample of blood. Receptors were obtained from a female donor with papillary thyroid cancer or a benign thyroid nodule (not recorded which). Some clones in this sample may be carry-over from other donors' samples.

The V and J genes are TRBV30 and TRBJ1-6, with 10 bases lining up with TRBD1. Unmatched junction bases numbered 5, after V lost 2 bases and J lost 10 bases. CDR3 length: 14 amino acids. Germline values: CDR1 GTSNPN, CDR2 SVGIG (reference sequence). The CDR3 DNA reads TGTGCCTGGAGTTACGGGACAGGGGCCTCACCCCTCCACTTT. Translation gives CAWSYGTGASPLHF.

This clone has at least ten counts. This chain uses TRBV6-2 or TRBV6-3 with TRBJ2-1; 7 nucleotides align to TRBD2. V trimming: 7 bases; J trimming: 8 bases; junction bases outside the gene matches: 11. This CDR3 region has 14 residues. Germline CDR1 MNHEY, CDR2 SVGEGT. CDR3 residues: CASKKEGGSYEQFF. The CDR3 DNA reads TGTGCCAGCAAAAAGGAGGGCGGGAGCTATGAGCAGTTCTTC.

This clone was recorded a few times. V usage is TRBV7-2 and J usage is TRBJ2-5; D gene uncertain. This CDR3 comprises 12 residues. Germline lookup yields CDR1 SGHTA and CDR2 FQGNSA. Trimming stripped 5 bases from V and 5 bases from J, with 9 bases between. The CDR3 spells CASSQDLETQYF. The CDR3 DNA sequence: TGTGCCAGCAGCCAAGATCTGGAGACCCAGTACTTC.

In its sample, this clone was seen many times. CDR3 sequence reads: CASSQDWGYRVHEQYF. In nucleotides, the CDR3 is TGCGCCAGCAGCCAAGATTGGGGGTACAGGGTGCACGAGCAGTACTTC. This rearrangement joins TRBV4-3 to TRBJ2-7, with D tentatively TRBD1 (6 bases). This CDR3 comprises 16 residues. With 0 bases removed from V and 5 bases from J, the gap between germline ends came to 17 bases. The germline CDR1 and CDR2 sequences are LGHNA and YSLEER.

With regard to this clone: A read error may account for a junction end that differs from germline. The chain joins TRBV11-2 to TRBJ1-2; perhaps TRBD1 as D (6 bases). The CDR3 covers 15 residues. Germline V lookup: CDR1 SGHAT, CDR2 FQNNGV. The CDR3 nucleotides read TGTGCCATCAGCTTAGCTCCGGGGGCACACAATGGCTACACCTTC. Amino acids: CAISLAPGAHNGYTF. Looking up the rest from reference TRBV11-2 and TRBJ1-2 gives the full variable domain: EAGVAQSPRYKIIEKRQSVAFWCNPISGHATLYWYQQILGQGPKLLIQFQNNGVVDDSQLPKDRFSAERLKGVDSTLKIQPAKLEDSAVYLCAISLAPGAHNGYTFGSGTRLTVV.

This clone was picked up many times. This rearrangement joins TRBV9 to TRBJ1-2, with 7 bases lining up with TRBD1. The junction had 5 bases not matched to a gene; V was cut back by 4 bases and J by 2 bases. Germline CDR1 is SGDLS and CDR2 is YYNGEE. The CDR3 spans 14 residues. The CDR3 region is CASSLGQDNYGYTF. The CDR3 DNA sequence: TGTGCCAGCAGCCTCGGACAGGACAACTATGGCTACACCTTC.

The chain employs TRBV6-2 or TRBV6-3 and TRBJ2-2; tentative D call: TRBD2 (5 bases). This CDR3 is 13 amino acids long. Trimming removed 2 bases from V and 7 bases from J, with 8 bases in between. Germline V lookup: CDR1 MNHEY, CDR2 SVGEGT. The CDR3 DNA sequence: TGTGCCAGCAGTTACGAGGGAATCGGGGAGCTGTTTTTT. Translated, it gives CASSYEGIGELFF.

Many counts were recorded for this clone. V is TRBV28 and J is TRBJ2-7, with TRBD1 identical over 9 bases. The V segment lost 4 bases and the J segment 3 bases; nucleotides outside the gene matches: 1. Germline-derived CDR1 and CDR2 are MDHEN and SYDVKM. This CDR3 has 13 amino acids. The CDR3 region is CASSSDRGYEQYF. In DNA form, the CDR3 reads TGTGCCAGCAGTTCGGACAGGGGCTACGAGCAGTACTTC. Based on the CDR3 plus reference TRBV28 and TRBJ2-7, the full variable domain is DVKVTQSSRYLVKRTGEKVFLECVQDMDHENMFWYRQDPGLGLRLIYFSYDVKMKEKGDIPEGYSVSREKKERFSLILESASTNQTSMYLCASSSDRGYEQYFGPGTRLTVT.

In its sample, this clone was seen many times. J is TRBJ2-1 and V is TRBV9, with D perhaps matching TRBD2 (6 bases). This CDR3 spans 16 amino acids. Deletions cut 3 bases from V and 0 bases from J, with 13 bases between. Germline V gene lookup returns CDR1 SGDLS and CDR2 YYNGEE. The CDR3 nucleotides are TGTGCCAGCAGCGAATTAACTAGCAGCTCCTACAATGAGCAGTTCTTC. Its protein product is CASSELTSSSYNEQFF.

The chain employs TRBV5-1 and TRBJ2-1; 9 nucleotides line up with TRBD1. Germline V lookup: CDR1 SGHRS, CDR2 YFSETQ. V was clipped by 5 bases and J by 8 bases; unmatched bases: 14. CDR3 length: 16 residues. CDR3 region: CASRVGEGQGIHEQFF. CDR3 sequence (DNA): TGCGCCAGCAGAGTGGGGGAGGGACAGGGTATCCATGAGCAGTTCTTC.

This clone was seen at least ten times. The J gene is TRBJ2-1, the V gene TRBV5-6; unclear D gene. Germline V gene lookup returns CDR1 SGHDT and CDR2 YYEEEE. With 4 bases removed from V and 5 bases from J, the gap between germline ends came to 7 bases. This CDR3 spans 12 amino acids. CDR3 sequence: CASSRSHNEQFF. In DNA form, the CDR3 reads TGTGCCAGCAGCCGTAGCCACAATGAGCAGTTCTTC.

This clone was counted ten times or more. The chain employs TRBV10-3 and TRBJ1-5; D remains ambiguous. The CDR3 length is 14 residues. V was shortened by 3 bases and J by 3 bases, with 9 bases between the two germline ends. CDR1 is ENHRY, CDR2 SYGVKD, per germline. The CDR3 DNA follows: TGTGCCATCAGTGACGTAGGGATCAATCAGCCCCAGCATTTT. Residues: CAISDVGINQPQHF.

This clone was counted many times. The chain has TRBV4-2 and TRBJ1-2; 7 bases fit TRBD1. Germline V gene sequence: CDR1 LGHNA, CDR2 YNFKEQ. J was trimmed by 5 bases and V by 0 bases; bases with no gene match: 3. This CDR3 has 14 amino acids. CDR3 bases: TGTGCCAGCAGCCAAGAACAGGGGTGGTATGGCTACACCTTC. Translation gives CASSQEQGWYGYTF.

This clone was detected ten times or more. The rearrangement links TRBV7-8 to TRBJ2-7, with D tentatively TRBD2 (5 bases). V was cut by 3 bases and J by 3 bases, with 12 bases left in between. The CDR3 runs 14 residues. CDR1 is SGHVS and CDR2 is FQNEAQ in the germline V gene. In nucleotides, the CDR3 is TGTGCCAGCAGCTTGCGGGTTCTCAGCTACGAGCAGTACTTC. Translated, it gives CASSLRVLSYEQYF.

This clone was observed at least ten times. The V gene is TRBV7-2, the J gene TRBJ2-3; 11 bases agree with TRBD2. Trimming at V came to 1 base and at J to 3 bases, leaving 0 bases not matched to a gene. Germline V gene data show CDR1 as SGHTA and CDR2 as FQGNSA. The CDR3 length is 15 residues. CDR3 in amino acids: CASSLGLAGTDTQYF. The CDR3 DNA reads as TGTGCCAGCAGCTTAGGACTAGCGGGAACAGATACGCAGTATTTT.

This clone was recorded a few times. A read error may explain this, as a much larger clone is one base away. The V gene is TRBV6-2 or TRBV6-3, the J gene TRBJ2-7; TRBD1 matches at 8 bases. CDR3 size: 14 residues. Germline V lookup: CDR1 MNHEY, CDR2 SVGEGT. Losses at the gene ends were 7 bases for V and 4 bases for J; bases not matched to a gene: 9. The DNA for the CDR3 is TGTGCCAGCATCCGGGGACAGGAGACATACGAGCAGTACTTC. This codes for CASIRGQETYEQYF.

In this sample, this clone turned up many times. V usage is TRBV5-5 and J usage is TRBJ2-7; 11 bases map to TRBD2. This CDR3 contains 18 residues. V was clipped by 3 bases and J by 4 bases; unmatched bases: 15. Germline loops: CDR1 SGHKS, CDR2 YYEKEE (reference sequence). DNA of the CDR3: TGTGCCAGCAGCTCACCGGGACTAGCGGCCAAAAGGCGATACGAGCAGTACTTC. The encoded protein is CASSSPGLAAKRRYEQYF.